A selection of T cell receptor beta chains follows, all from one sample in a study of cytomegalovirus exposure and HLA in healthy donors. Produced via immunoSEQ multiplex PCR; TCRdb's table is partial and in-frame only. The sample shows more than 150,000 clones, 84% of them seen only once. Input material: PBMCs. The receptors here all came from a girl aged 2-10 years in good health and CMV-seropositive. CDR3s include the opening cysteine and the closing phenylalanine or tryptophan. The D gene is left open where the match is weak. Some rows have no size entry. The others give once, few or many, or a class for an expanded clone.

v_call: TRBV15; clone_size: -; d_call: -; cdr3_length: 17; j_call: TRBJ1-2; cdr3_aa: CATSRDGRGTFNYGYTF; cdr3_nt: TGTGCCACCAGCAGAGATGGAAGGGGAACTTTTAACTATGGCTACACCTTC
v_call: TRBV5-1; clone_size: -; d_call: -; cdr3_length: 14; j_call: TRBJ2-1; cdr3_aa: CASSDKNSYNEQFF; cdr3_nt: TGCGCCAGCAGCGACAAAAACTCCTACAATGAGCAGTTCTTC
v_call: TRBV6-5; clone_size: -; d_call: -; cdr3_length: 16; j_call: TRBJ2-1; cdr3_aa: CASSYNRAIGANEQFF; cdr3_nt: TGTGCCAGCAGTTACAACAGGGCTATCGGTGCGAATGAGCAGTTCTTC
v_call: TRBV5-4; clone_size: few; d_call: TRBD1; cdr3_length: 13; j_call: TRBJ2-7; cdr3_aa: CASSLGGGSEQYF; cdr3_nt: TGTGCCAGCAGCTTAGGGGGCGGATCGGAGCAGTACTTC
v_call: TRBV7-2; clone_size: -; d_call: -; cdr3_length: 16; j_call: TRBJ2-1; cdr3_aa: CASSLGGQGLYNEQFF; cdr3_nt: TGTGCCAGCAGCTTAGGGGGCCAGGGTCTCTACAATGAGCAGTTCTTC
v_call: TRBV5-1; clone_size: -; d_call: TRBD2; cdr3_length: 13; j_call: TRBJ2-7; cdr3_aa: CASSAGESYEQYF; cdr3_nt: TGCGCCAGCAGCGCGGGAGAATCATACGAGCAGTACTTC
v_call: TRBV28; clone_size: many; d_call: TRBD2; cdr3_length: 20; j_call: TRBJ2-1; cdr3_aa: CASSLYQREGRSLSYNEQFF; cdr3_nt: TGTGCCAGCAGTTTATACCAGCGGGAGGGCAGATCATTATCCTACAATGAGCAGTTCTTC
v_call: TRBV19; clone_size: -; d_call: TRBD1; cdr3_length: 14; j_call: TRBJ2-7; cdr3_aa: CASSAGTGIYEQYF; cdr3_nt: TGTGCCAGTAGTGCCGGGACAGGCATCTACGAGCAGTACTTC
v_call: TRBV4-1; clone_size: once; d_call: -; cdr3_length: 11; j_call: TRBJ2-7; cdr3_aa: CASSRGNEQYF; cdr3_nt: TGCGCCAGCAGCAGGGGAAACGAGCAGTACTTC
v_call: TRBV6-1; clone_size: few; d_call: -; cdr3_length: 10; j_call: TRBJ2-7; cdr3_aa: CAARDYEQYF; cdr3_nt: TGTGCCGCGAGAGACTACGAGCAGTACTTC
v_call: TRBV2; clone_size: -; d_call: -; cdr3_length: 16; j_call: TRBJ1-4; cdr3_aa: CASTKGVGREGEKLFF; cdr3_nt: TGTGCCAGCACGAAGGGGGTGGGCAGGGAAGGTGAAAAACTGTTTTTT
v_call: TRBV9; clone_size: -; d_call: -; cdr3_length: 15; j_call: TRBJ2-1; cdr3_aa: CASSVVSVAYNEQFF; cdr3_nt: TGTGCCAGCAGCGTAGTTAGCGTGGCCTACAATGAGCAGTTCTTC
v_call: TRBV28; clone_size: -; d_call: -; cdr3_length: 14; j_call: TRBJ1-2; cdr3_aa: CASSFLDRDYGYTF; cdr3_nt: TGTGCCAGCAGTTTTCTCGACAGAGACTATGGCTACACCTTC
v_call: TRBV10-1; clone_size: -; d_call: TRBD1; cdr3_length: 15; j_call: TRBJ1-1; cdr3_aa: CASSGDRGMNTEAFF; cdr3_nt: TGCGCCAGCAGCGGGGACAGGGGAATGAACACTGAAGCTTTCTTT
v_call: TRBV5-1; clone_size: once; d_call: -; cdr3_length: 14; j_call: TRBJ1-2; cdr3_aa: CASSLWGSNYGYTF; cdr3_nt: TGCGCCAGCAGCTTGTGGGGCAGCAACTATGGCTACACCTTC
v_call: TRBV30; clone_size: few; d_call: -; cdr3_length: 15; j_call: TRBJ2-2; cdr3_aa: CAWSRARGYTGELFF; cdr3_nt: TGTGCCTGGAGTAGGGCCCGGGGGTACACCGGGGAGCTGTTTTTT
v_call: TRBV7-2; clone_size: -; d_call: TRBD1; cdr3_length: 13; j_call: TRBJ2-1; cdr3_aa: CASSSGGQSKQFF; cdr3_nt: TGTGCCAGCAGCTCAGGGGGCCAAAGCAAGCAGTTCTTC
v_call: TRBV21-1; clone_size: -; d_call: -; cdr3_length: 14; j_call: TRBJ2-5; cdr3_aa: CASSTLTGKETQYF; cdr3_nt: TGTGCCAGCAGCACGTTGACAGGGAAAGAGACCCAGTACTTC
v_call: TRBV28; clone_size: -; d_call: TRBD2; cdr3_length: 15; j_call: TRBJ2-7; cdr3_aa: CAGSRTSGSSYEQYF; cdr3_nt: TGTGCCGGCAGCAGGACTAGCGGGTCCTCCTACGAGCAGTACTTC
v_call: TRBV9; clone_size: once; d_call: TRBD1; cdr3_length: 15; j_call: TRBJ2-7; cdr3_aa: CASSAGTGVVYEQYF; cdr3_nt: TGTGCCAGCAGCGCGGGGACAGGGGTTGTCTACGAGCAGTACTTC